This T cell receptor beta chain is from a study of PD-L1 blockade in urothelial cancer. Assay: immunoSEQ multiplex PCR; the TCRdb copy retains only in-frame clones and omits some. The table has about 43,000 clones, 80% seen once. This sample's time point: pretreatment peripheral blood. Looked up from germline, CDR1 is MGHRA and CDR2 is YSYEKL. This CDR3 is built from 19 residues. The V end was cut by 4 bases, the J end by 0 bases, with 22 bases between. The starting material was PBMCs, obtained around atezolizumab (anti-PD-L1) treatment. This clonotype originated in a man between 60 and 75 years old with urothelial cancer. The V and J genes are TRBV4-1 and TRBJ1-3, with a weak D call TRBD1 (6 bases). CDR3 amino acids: CASSPERWTVGTSGNTIYF. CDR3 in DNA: TGCGCCAGCAGCCCCGAGCGTTGGACAGTCGGCACCTCTGGAAACACCATATATTTT.